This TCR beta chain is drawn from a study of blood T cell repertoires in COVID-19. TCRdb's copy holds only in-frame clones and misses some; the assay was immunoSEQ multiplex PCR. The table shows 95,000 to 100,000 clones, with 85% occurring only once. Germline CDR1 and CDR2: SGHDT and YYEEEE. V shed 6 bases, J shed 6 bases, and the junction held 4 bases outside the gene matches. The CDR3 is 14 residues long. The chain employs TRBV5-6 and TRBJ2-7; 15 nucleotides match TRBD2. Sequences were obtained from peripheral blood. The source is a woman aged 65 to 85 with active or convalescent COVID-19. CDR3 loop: CASTRTSGRGEQYF. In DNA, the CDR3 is TGTGCCAGCACCCGGACTAGCGGGAGGGGCGAGCAGTACTTC.